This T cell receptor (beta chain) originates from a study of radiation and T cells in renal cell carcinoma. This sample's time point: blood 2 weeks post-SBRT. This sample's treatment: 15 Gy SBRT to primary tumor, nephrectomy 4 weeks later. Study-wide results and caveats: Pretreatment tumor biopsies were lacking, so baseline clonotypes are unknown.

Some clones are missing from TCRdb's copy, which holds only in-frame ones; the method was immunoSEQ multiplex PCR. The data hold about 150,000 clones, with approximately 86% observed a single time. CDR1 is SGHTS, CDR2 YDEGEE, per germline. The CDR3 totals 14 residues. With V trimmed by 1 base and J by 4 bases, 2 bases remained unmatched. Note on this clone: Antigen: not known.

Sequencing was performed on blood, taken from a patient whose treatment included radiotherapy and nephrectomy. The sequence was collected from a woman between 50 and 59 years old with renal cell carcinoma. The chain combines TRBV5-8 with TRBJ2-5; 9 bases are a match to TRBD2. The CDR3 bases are TGTGCCAGCAGCTTGCTTAGCGGGGGAGAGACCCAGTACTTC. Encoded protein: CASSLLSGGETQYF.